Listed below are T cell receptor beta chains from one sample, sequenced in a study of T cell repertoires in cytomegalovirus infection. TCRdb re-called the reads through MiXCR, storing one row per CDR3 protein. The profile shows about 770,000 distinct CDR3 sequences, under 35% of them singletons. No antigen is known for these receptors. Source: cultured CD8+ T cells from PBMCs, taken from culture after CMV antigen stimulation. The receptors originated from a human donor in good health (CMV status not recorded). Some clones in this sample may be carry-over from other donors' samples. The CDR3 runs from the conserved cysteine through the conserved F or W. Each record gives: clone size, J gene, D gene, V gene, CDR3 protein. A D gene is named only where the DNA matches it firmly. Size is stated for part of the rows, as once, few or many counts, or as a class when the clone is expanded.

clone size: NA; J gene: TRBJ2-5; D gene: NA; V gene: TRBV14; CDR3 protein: CASSRMLETQYF
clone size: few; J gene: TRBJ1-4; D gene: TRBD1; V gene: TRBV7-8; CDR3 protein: CASSLGAGGFEKLFF
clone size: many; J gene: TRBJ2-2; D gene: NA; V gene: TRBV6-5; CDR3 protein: CASSYGGNTGELFF
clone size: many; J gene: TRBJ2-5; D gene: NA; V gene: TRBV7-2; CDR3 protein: CASSLVMGEETQYF
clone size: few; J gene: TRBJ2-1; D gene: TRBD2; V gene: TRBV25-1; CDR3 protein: CASSGTSRPFYNEQFF
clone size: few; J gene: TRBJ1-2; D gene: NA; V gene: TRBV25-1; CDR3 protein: CASSEEGWDGYTF
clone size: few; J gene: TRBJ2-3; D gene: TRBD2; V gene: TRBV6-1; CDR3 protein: CASSDRLARDTQYF
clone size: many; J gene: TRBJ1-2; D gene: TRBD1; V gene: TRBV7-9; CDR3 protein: CASSPLRDRGNYGYTF
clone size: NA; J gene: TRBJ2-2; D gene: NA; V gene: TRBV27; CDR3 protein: CASSLYRETGELFF
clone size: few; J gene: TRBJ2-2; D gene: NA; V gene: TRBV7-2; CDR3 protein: CASSLGWLNTGELFF
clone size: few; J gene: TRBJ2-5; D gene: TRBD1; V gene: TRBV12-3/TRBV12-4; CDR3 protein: CASSRSGQIQETQYF
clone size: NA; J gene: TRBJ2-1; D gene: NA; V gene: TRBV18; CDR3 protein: CASSPPAGRYNEQFF
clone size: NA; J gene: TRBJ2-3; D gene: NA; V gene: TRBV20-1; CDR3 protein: CSARALGDFTDTQYF
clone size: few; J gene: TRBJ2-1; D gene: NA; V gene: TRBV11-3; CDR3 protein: CASSDYGRVDEQFF
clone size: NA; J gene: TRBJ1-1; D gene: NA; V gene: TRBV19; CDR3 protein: CASSAHERPNTEAFF
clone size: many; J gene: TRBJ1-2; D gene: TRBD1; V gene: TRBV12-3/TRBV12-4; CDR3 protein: CASILDRDDGYTF
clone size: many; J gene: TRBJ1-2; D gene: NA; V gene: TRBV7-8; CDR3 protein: CASQDRNVDGYTF
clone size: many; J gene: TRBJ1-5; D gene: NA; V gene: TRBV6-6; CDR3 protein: CASSYSGNNQPQHF
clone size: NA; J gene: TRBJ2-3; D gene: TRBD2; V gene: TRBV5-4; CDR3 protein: CASSLAFSGVADTQYF
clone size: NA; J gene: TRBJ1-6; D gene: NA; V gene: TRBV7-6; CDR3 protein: CASSSSGPNSPLHF
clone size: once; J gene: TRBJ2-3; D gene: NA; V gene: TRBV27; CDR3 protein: CASSFGGLDRDTQYF
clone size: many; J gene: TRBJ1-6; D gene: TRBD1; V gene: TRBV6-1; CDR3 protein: CASSYQLTTGSVNSPLHF
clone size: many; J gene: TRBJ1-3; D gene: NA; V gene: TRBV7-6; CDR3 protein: CASSHSGNTIYF